Included here is one T cell receptor beta chain sequence, with context. Its antigen is unknown. The input lacks base qualities; no much larger clone sits a single base away. The germline V end is reduced by 1 base and the J end by 2 bases; junction bases left unmatched: 6. From the cysteine through the phenylalanine, the CDR3 covers 16 amino acids. Only CDR3 DNA is held: 48 bases, read in frame from base 1. CDR1 and CDR2 were assigned from the germline V gene as SGHTA and FQGNSA. The protocol used for the library was 5' RACE. The instrument given in TCRdb is Illumina HiSeq 2500. The second PCR ran for about 6 to 12 cycles and used a J-beta primer mix along with a sample-barcoded 5' primer. A unique molecular identifier was introduced onto each TCR beta cDNA molecule by a template-switch 5' adaptor carrying 12 random nucleotides. At least 2.5 million CDR3-containing paired-end reads were obtained from each sample. The Mint cDNA synthesis kit, primed by a TRBC-specific oligonucleotide, was used to synthesize first-strand cDNA from all RNA. All cDNA was treated with uracil-DNA glycosylase and then went through a first 18-cycle PCR with the universal primers M1SS and BC2_uni_R. Concerning the study's data processing: For normalization, 1 million high-quality reads, each with a distinct molecular identifier, were randomly selected from each sample. Instead of being binned into consensus sequences, reads with shared molecular identifiers were discarded. MiTCR, set to a Q25 quality threshold and the strictest error-elimination algorithm, was used for CDR3 identification, clonotype clustering and error correction. A nonparametric unseen species model with Euler transformation was used to estimate lower-bound total TCR beta diversity. Using fastp trimming at Q25 and MiXCR clonotype assembly, TCRdb reanalyzed the public sequencing data and kept in-frame beta chains. CDR3 protein duplicates are merged, each entry listing the most common genes and DNA. It is TCRdb's table, rather than the study itself, that gives the V and J calls and clone size. This sample has under 1,100,000 distinct CDR3 sequences in its table, and about 25% of those were observed once. The top ten constitute around 0.75% of the sample.

The data derive from a study of blood T cells in healthy people across ages (dated by TCRdb to between 2014 and 2017). Broadly, across the study: In model experiments, template switching captured about one uniquely barcoded TCR beta cDNA molecule for every two T cells. The study measured age-related changes in TCR beta repertoire diversity using deep sequencing normalized with unique cDNA molecular identifiers. The donors were split into four age groups: young (average roughly 15 years), middle-aged (roughly 39), aged (more than 60) and long-lived (about 74). Using the same blood draw, the study looked at two additional independent replicas of 1 million unique cDNA reads for two donors, one aged 18 to 30 and the other aged 80 or older.

What the study reported, not specific to this receptor: Observed TCR beta diversity per million T cells fell roughly linearly with age, and a significant reduction was already apparent by age around 40. Because profiling used bulk unsorted PBMCs, naive and antigen-experienced compartments could not be compared conclusively. Because the CMV infection status of the donors was unknown, age-related changes in expanded clonotypes may potentially have been confounded. Total diversity estimates from one million sequenced T cells were considered lower bounds and underestimates. A strong correlation was found between observed TCR beta diversity and the percentage of naive T cells measured by flow cytometry. The long-lived group showed more naive CD4+ T cells, fewer expanded clones and increased TCR diversity than the aged group, suggesting age selection.

The approximately 39 donors, aged roughly 6 to 95 years, were systemically healthy Caucasian individuals from Russia. Each donor gave 8 to 10 milliliters of peripheral blood, drawn into EDTA-treated Vacutainer tubes. Ficoll-Paque density-gradient centrifugation was used to isolate PBMCs, with at least 6.5 million per sample. Total RNA, at least 6 micrograms per sample, was extracted from PBMCs with Trizol reagent. Naive CD45RAhigh/CD27high T cell percentages were measured by flow cytometry on a PBMC aliquot from every donor. The same sample was also studied in work on T cells of mothers and their children. As that second paper reports: Nine systemically healthy Caucasian individuals served as donors, namely three mothers together with their six children. cDNA synthesis used all of the extracted RNA, with approximately 1.4 ug of RNA in each 15 ul reaction. Sample barcodes and 2-4 random nucleotides were added via the M1S primer in the second PCR. More than 8 million TCR beta CDR3 reads were obtained from each mother, and some 3.2 million reads were obtained from each child. TCR recombination output is similarly shaped by thymic selection in related and unrelated pairs, with a minor effect exerted by inherited differences. Normalized repertoire overlap was always found to be slightly, but never significantly, higher in related mother-child pairs than in unrelated mother-child pairs. No persistent microchimeric T cell clones were detected, at a sensitivity of roughly 99 clones per million clonotypes. To look for features that set related mother-child pairs apart from unrelated individuals, the researchers ran deep NGS to compare the TCR beta repertoires of mothers and children. On average, the children were about 10 +/- 4 years old, while the mothers were approximately 41 +/- 4 years old. After adapter ligation was performed with NEBNext reagents, the libraries were sequenced on an Illumina HiSeq 2000 with 100+100 nt paired-end reads. Mother and child libraries were prepared a month apart and sequenced in separate runs to prevent cross-contamination. Each donor had between about 450,000 and 2,200,000 distinct TCR beta clonotypes identified. Naive TCR beta clonotypes were estimated from low-frequency clonotypes matched to each donor's FACS-determined naive share, without sorting.

The sequence links TRBV7-2 to TRBJ2-3; 7 central nucleotides agree with TRBD1. This clonotype was sampled from a girl aged 2 to 10 in good health. The sample comprised blood. The DNA reads as follows: TGTGCCAGCAGCTTAGTCGGGACAGCGCTCACAGATACGCAGTATTTT. The translation is CASSLVGTALTDTQYF.